The rows below give T cell receptor beta chains drawn from one sample of a study of CD4 and CD8 cells across lung adenocarcinoma regions. TCRdb passed the PCR reads through MiXCR, listing each CDR3 protein once. The table shows 11,000 or so distinct CDR3 sequences, with about 56% occurring only once. Sequencing used CD8+ T cells from the center of a lung tumor. These receptors all stem from a female donor with lung adenocarcinoma. The CD4 and CD8 labels of this study may be unreliable. Both conserved end residues are part of each CDR3. Fields, in order: D gene, J gene, CDR3 length, V gene, clone size, CDR3 DNA, CDR3 protein. The D gene is left open where the match is weak. Only some rows state a clone size, as once, few, many or a class for expanded clones.

>-|TRBJ2-1|12|TRBV14|many
TGTGCCAGCAGCCAAGACTGGGGTGGGCAGTTCTTC
CASSQDWGGQFF
>-|TRBJ2-1|12|TRBV10-2|-
TGCGCCAGCAGGGACCCCCTAGGAGAGCAGTTCTTC
CASRDPLGEQFF
>-|TRBJ2-4|16|TRBV11-2|-
TGTGCCAGCAGTCTCACAGGGCGGGTAACCACAGACATGCAGTACTTC
CASSLTGRVTTDMQYF
>TRBD2|TRBJ2-1|16|TRBV6-1|few
TGTGCCAGCAGTAGTTCCCAGGGACTACCGTACAATGAGCAGTTCTTC
CASSSSQGLPYNEQFF
>TRBD2|TRBJ2-1|14|TRBV6-1|few
TGTGCCAGCACTGCTAGCGGGAGGATGAATGAGCAGTTCTTC
CASTASGRMNEQFF
>-|TRBJ2-1|16|TRBV6-4|-
TGTGCCAGCAGTCTCACAGGACTATCTGACGCCAATGAGCAGTTCTTC
CASSLTGLSDANEQFF
>-|TRBJ2-7|15|TRBV4-1|-
TGCGCCAGCGGGGGGATTGGCCGGTCGGGGTACGAGCAGTACTTC
CASGGIGRSGYEQYF
>TRBD1|TRBJ1-2|14|TRBV6-1|medium-sized
TGTGCCAGCAGTGAGTCCCAGGGGGCTGGTGGCTACACCTTC
CASSESQGAGGYTF
>TRBD1|TRBJ1-5|15|TRBV4-1|few
TGCGCCAGCAGCCAGAAACAGGGGATTGATCAGCCCCAGCATTTT
CASSQKQGIDQPQHF
>-|TRBJ2-3|16|TRBV6-1|-
TGTGTCAGCAGCCGAGCGGTGGCCCCACTCACAGATACGCAGTATTTT
CVSSRAVAPLTDTQYF
>-|TRBJ2-1|13|TRBV14|-
TGTGCCAGCAGCCAAGAATGGGATAGAATTCTATTCTTC
CASSQEWDRILFF
>TRBD2|TRBJ2-3|18|TRBV4-1|-
TGCGCCAGCAGCCAAGCAGACGCGGGGGGGGGAACCACAGATACTCAGTATTTC
CASSQADAGGGTTDTQYF
>TRBD1|TRBJ2-3|18|TRBV6-1|-
TGTGCCAGCAGAGCAAAACCACAGGGGGTGTGCGGCACAGATATGCAGTATTTT
CASRAKPQGVCGTDMQYF
>TRBD1|TRBJ2-5|13|TRBV7-2|-
TGTGCCAGCAGTAAACAGGGGCAAGAGACCCAGTACTTC
CASSKQGQETQYF
>TRBD2|TRBJ2-1|13|TRBV6-1|once
TGTGCCAGTGCTCTAGCGGGAGCACAGGAGCAGTTCTTC
CASALAGAQEQFF
>-|TRBJ2-2|13|TRBV27|-
TGTGCCAGCAGCAGTTTAGGTGGCGGGGAGCTGTTTTTT
CASSSLGGGELFF
>TRBD2|TRBJ2-2|16|TRBV6-1|few
TGTGCCAGCAGGCCTCTAGCGGGGGTGGGTTCCGGGGAGCTGTTTTTT
CASRPLAGVGSGELFF
>TRBD2|TRBJ2-7|15|TRBV6-5|-
TGTGCCAGCAGTTACAGGGTAGCGGGACGCTACGAGCAGTACTTC
CASSYRVAGRYEQYF
>TRBD1|TRBJ1-5|15|TRBV6-1|many
TGTGCCAGCAGTAGGACAGGGCTTAGCAATCAGCCCCAGCATTTT
CASSRTGLSNQPQHF
>-|TRBJ2-1|14|TRBV27|once
TGTGCCAGCAGTTTAGGGCTAAGGGACAATGAGCAGTTATTC
CASSLGLRDNEQLF
>TRBD1|TRBJ2-2|17|TRBV7-6|-
TGTGCCAGCAGCTCCTCATTCGACAGGGGTGTCACCGGGGAGCTGTTTTTT
CASSSSFDRGVTGELFF
>TRBD2|TRBJ2-5|13|TRBV10-2|-
TGCGCCAGCGCCGGGACTACTGGAGAGACCCAGTACTTC
CASAGTTGETQYF
>-|TRBJ2-5|8|TRBV6-1|-
TGTGCCAGCAGTCCCCCGTACTTC
CASSPPYF
>TRBD2|TRBJ2-7|15|TRBV4-1|-
TGCGCCAGCAGCCAGGAGCGGGGGCCCTCCTACGAGCAGTACTTC
CASSQERGPSYEQYF
>-|TRBJ1-5|14|TRBV6-1|-
TGTGCCAGCACCCTTTGGGGTAGCAATCAGCCCCAGCATTTT
CASTLWGSNQPQHF
>-|TRBJ2-1|17|TRBV27|few
TGTGCCAGCGGGGTGGGAGCTGGACCGAGCTCCTACAATGAGCAGTTCTTC
CASGVGAGPSSYNEQFF
>TRBD1|TRBJ2-5|15|TRBV6-1|-
TGTGCCAGCAGCCGAACCCGGACAGGGCAAGAGACCCAGTACTTC
CASSRTRTGQETQYF
>TRBD1|TRBJ2-2|16|TRBV27|-
TGTGCCAGCAATACTTTTGGGACAGGGATCACCGGGGAGCTGTTTTTT
CASNTFGTGITGELFF
>TRBD1|TRBJ2-1|13|TRBV6-1|-
TGTGCCAGCAGGCGGACAGGGGGAAATGAGCAGTTCTTC
CASRRTGGNEQFF
>TRBD1|TRBJ2-1|14|TRBV10-1|-
TGCGCCAGCACCGGGACAGAAGGGTTCGGTGAGCAGTTCTTC
CASTGTEGFGEQFF
>TRBD1|TRBJ2-1|11|TRBV6-1|-
TGTGCCAGCAGTACAACACAGGGGACGTTCTTC
CASSTTQGTFF
>-|TRBJ2-2|16|TRBV27|few
TGTGCCAGCAGTTTAGGGCCACAAGTGAACACCGGGGAGCTGTTTTTT
CASSLGPQVNTGELFF
>-|TRBJ2-6|14|TRBV6-1|few
TGTGCCAGCAGCCCCTTCCCCGGGGCCAACGTCCTGACTTTC
CASSPFPGANVLTF
>-|TRBJ2-1|16|TRBV6-1|-
TGTGCCAGCAGTCGTGCCCCGGGACCCACAGCCAATGAGCAGTTCTTC
CASSRAPGPTANEQFF
>-|TRBJ2-3|13|TRBV6-1|-
TGTGCCAGCAGTGAAATAGGCACAGATACGCAGTATTTT
CASSEIGTDTQYF
>TRBD2|TRBJ2-3|17|TRBV6-1|-
TGTGCCAGCAGCCGGGGACTAGCGGGGCGTGTCCCAGATACGCAGTATTTT
CASSRGLAGRVPDTQYF
>-|TRBJ1-1|14|TRBV6-1|few
TGTGCCAGCAGTGAATACACTAAGAACACTGAAGCTTTCTTT
CASSEYTKNTEAFF
>TRBD1|TRBJ2-1|15|TRBV6-1|few
TGTGCCAGCAGTGAAGCATGGACAGGCTCCAATGAGCAGTTCTTC
CASSEAWTGSNEQFF
>TRBD2|TRBJ2-1|15|TRBV7-2|-
TGTGCCAGCAGCTTAGGGGCGGGGGGGCAGGATGAGCAGTTCTTC
CASSLGAGGQDEQFF
>TRBD2|TRBJ2-1|17|TRBV6-4|-
TGTGCCAGCAGGGTAGGACTAGCGGGTTTACCCTACAATGAGCAGTTCTTC
CASRVGLAGLPYNEQFF
>-|TRBJ1-1|14|TRBV9|-
TGTGCCAGCAGCGTTGAAGGGCAGGCCACTGAAGCTTTCTTT
CASSVEGQATEAFF
>-|TRBJ2-2|17|TRBV6-1|-
-
CASRRLAGGVGTGAQFF
>TRBD2|TRBJ2-3|15|TRBV6-1|-
TGTTCCAGCAGTCCGGGCGGGGGGGGACAAGATACCCAGTATTTC
CSSSPGGGGQDTQYF
>TRBD1|TRBJ2-6|19|TRBV6-1|-
TGTGCCAGCAGCCCCAGGACAGGCGCCCCAAGCTCTGGGGCCAACGTCCTGACTTTC
CASSPRTGAPSSGANVLTF
>TRBD1|TRBJ2-2|15|TRBV24-1|-
TGTGCCACCAGTGATTTCGGACAGGGGGCCGGGGAGCTGTTTTTT
CATSDFGQGAGELFF
>-|TRBJ1-2|13|TRBV5-1|-
TGCGCCAGCAGCTTGGGTCAGGGAAACGGCTACACCTTC
CASSLGQGNGYTF
>-|TRBJ1-6|13|TRBV11-3|few
TGTGCCAGCAGCTTAGATCAAGGATCACCCCTCCACTTT
CASSLDQGSPLHF
>TRBD2|TRBJ2-1|14|TRBV11-2|few
TGTGCCAGCAGCTTGGGTGGGGGCGGGGGGGGGCAGTTCTTC
CASSLGGGGGGQFF
>-|TRBJ2-1|13|TRBV6-1|few
TGTGCCAGCAGTGGAATAACAGGGAATGAGCAGTTCTTC
CASSGITGNEQFF
>-|TRBJ1-1|13|TRBV11-2|-
TGTGCCAGCAGCCCGCATGGTGGGGTCGGGGCTTTCTTT
CASSPHGGVGAFF
>TRBD2|TRBJ2-1|14|TRBV30|-
TGTGCCTGGAGACTAGCGGGGGGGCCGGGGGAGCAGTTCTTC
CAWRLAGGPGEQFF
>TRBD2|TRBJ2-1|16|TRBV27|-
TGTGCCAGCAGCGCCCGGGGGACTAGCGGGATCAATGAGCAGTTCTTC
CASSARGTSGINEQFF
>-|TRBJ2-5|13|TRBV27|few
TGTGCCAGCAGTTTGGTCTTCCAAGAGACCCAGTACTTC
CASSLVFQETQYF